This T cell receptor (beta chain) was observed in a study of shared clonotypes between healthy human individuals. Terminally differentiated effector memory CD45RA+ cells were excluded from the naive CD8 cells, which were CD45RO-negative and positively selected for CCR7. TCRdb's copy holds only in-frame clones and misses some; the assay was immunoSEQ multiplex PCR. The sample shows hundreds of thousands of clones, over 90% of them seen only once. This clone occurred once. CDR1 and CDR2 from the germline V gene are MGHRA and YSYEKL. With 0 bases clipped from V and 3 bases from J, the junction kept 8 bases outside the gene matches. The CDR3 totals 16 residues.

The chain is built from TRBV4-1 and TRBJ2-7, with TRBD1 matching over 7 bases. The sequence came from a man in his thirties or forties in good health. Sequences were obtained from naive CD8+ T cells sorted from blood. CDR3 residues: CASSQEFRDSFYEQYF. Written as DNA, the CDR3 is TGCGCCAGCAGCCAAGAGTTCCGGGACAGTTTCTACGAGCAGTACTTC.